The 27 T cell receptor beta chains below come from one sample, sequenced in a study of technical replicates of blood from a few donors. Assay: immunoSEQ multiplex PCR; the TCRdb copy retains only in-frame clones and omits some. The sample carries tens of thousands of clones, roughly 94% recorded once. The source material was T cells isolated from PBMCs. The receptors were gathered from a human donor in good health.

The V gene is TRBV4-1, the J gene TRBJ2-1; TRBD2 is a possible D gene (6 bases). V was clipped by 0 bases and J by 3 bases, with 12 bases between them. The CDR3 loop spans 16 amino acids. Germline values: CDR1 MGHRA, CDR2 YSYEKL. Here the CDR3 reads CASSQEIAEIYNEQFF. CDR3 DNA sequence: TGCGCCAGCAGCCAAGAGATAGCGGAGATCTACAATGAGCAGTTCTTC.

V usage is TRBV25-1 and J usage is TRBJ1-1; 8 bases are shared with TRBD1. The V segment lost 3 bases and the J segment 7 bases; nucleotides outside the gene matches: 10. In germline, CDR1 is MGHDK, CDR2 SYGVNS. This CDR3 spans 15 amino acids. The CDR3 reads CASSDFLGQGVEAFF. For the CDR3, the DNA is TGTGCCAGCAGTGACTTCCTCGGACAGGGAGTTGAAGCTTTCTTT. Based on the CDR3 plus reference TRBV25-1 and TRBJ1-1, the full variable domain is EADIYQTPRYLVIGTGKKITLECSQTMGHDKMYWYQQDPGMELHLIHYSYGVNSTEKGDLSSESTVSRIRTEHFPLTLESARPSHTSQYLCASSDFLGQGVEAFFGQGTRLTVV.

This clone is a singleton in its sample. The chain uses TRBV10-3 and TRBJ1-2; D is possibly TRBD1 (6 bases). Germline loops: CDR1 ENHRY, CDR2 SYGVKD. There are 17 residues in the CDR3. V was clipped by 0 bases and J by 7 bases, with 21 bases between them. CDR3 DNA: TGTGCCATCAGTGAGTCGTTGGAAACAGGGAGAGACCGTGGCTACACCTTC. Protein sequence: CAISESLETGRDRGYTF.

V usage is TRBV4-1 and J usage is TRBJ2-7, with D uncertain. V dropped 3 bases and J dropped 7 bases, with 22 bases sitting between them. The germline gives CDR1 MGHRA, CDR2 YSYEKL. This CDR3 region has 16 residues. CDR3 sequence reads: CASSQADLVTFGEQYF. As DNA, the CDR3 is TGCGCCAGCAGCCAGGCCGACTTGGTGACCTTTGGTGAGCAGTACTTC.

CDR3 in amino acids: CASSLSTRGDTQYF. The CDR3 nucleotides read TGTGCCAGCAGCTTGAGCACCCGCGGGGATACGCAGTATTTT. The rearrangement uses TRBV5-4 and TRBJ2-3, with D possibly being TRBD2 (5 bases). Germline lookup yields CDR1 SGHNT and CDR2 YYREEE (reference sequence). This CDR3 has 14 residues. V was pared by 1 base and J by 6 bases, with 12 bases between.

The chain has TRBV28 and TRBJ2-5; TRBD1 might be the D (5 bases). Trimming left V 6 bases short and J 5 bases short, with 13 bases between. This CDR3 contains 13 residues. Germline assignment: CDR1 MDHEN and CDR2 SYDVKM. The CDR3 DNA follows: TGTGCCAGCAGCCATGGACATGTGGAGACCCAGTACTTC. Translating it yields CASSHGHVETQYF.

This chain connects TRBV19 to TRBJ1-5; D gene ambiguous. This CDR3 is built from 13 residues. V lost 5 bases and J 5 bases, leaving 10 bases between the germline ends. Germline assignment: CDR1 LNHDA and CDR2 SQIVND (reference sequence). CDR3 region: CASSPRGDQPQHF. CDR3 sequence (DNA): TGTGCCAGTAGTCCCCGCGGGGATCAGCCCCAGCATTTT.

In its sample, this clone was seen once. DNA for the CDR3: TGTGCCAGCCGACAGGGGACCAAGGAGGAGACCCAGTACTTC. Protein: CASRQGTKEETQYF. The gene calls are TRBV2 and TRBJ2-5, with 8 nucleotides matching TRBD1. Germline V gene sequence: CDR1 SNHLY, CDR2 FYNNEI. The V segment lost 8 bases and the J segment 5 bases; nucleotides outside the gene matches: 10. The CDR3 length is 14 residues.

The rearrangement links TRBV9 to TRBJ1-1, with TRBD1 identical over 7 bases. The CDR3 has 16 amino acids. V shed 4 bases and J 0 bases; nucleotides not matched to a gene: 9. Germline-derived CDR1 and CDR2 are SGDLS and YYNGEE. The CDR3 sequence is CASSPQTGHMNTEAFF. The CDR3 region has the DNA TGTGCCAGCAGCCCTCAGACAGGGCATATGAACACTGAAGCTTTCTTT.

V usage is TRBV5-1 and J usage is TRBJ1-2; maybe TRBD1 (5 bases). V shed 1 base and J shed 3 bases, with 13 bases lying between them. Germline V lookup: CDR1 SGHRS, CDR2 YFSETQ. The CDR3 loop spans 15 amino acids. CDR3: CASSLNSRADYGYTF. DNA for the CDR3: TGCGCCAGCAGCTTGAATAGCAGGGCAGACTATGGCTACACCTTC.

The chain recombines TRBV9 with TRBJ2-1, with D possibly matching TRBD1 (7 bases). Germline CDR1 is SGDLS and CDR2 is YYNGEE. V was shortened by 0 bases and J by 9 bases, with 19 bases between the two germline ends. The CDR3 is 16 residues long. The CDR3 DNA reads TGTGCCAGCAGCGTAGAAAGGACAGGAGGGCACAGTGAGCAGTTCTTC. Residues: CASSVERTGGHSEQFF.

The V gene is TRBV10-3, the J gene TRBJ1-2; D may be TRBD1 (5 bases). The CDR3 has 13 residues. Deletions cut 6 bases from V and 11 bases from J, with 19 bases between. Germline V gene sequence: CDR1 ENHRY, CDR2 SYGVKD. The CDR3 DNA is TGTGCCATCAGCGGACAAGGTGGCGGCGGTTACACCTTC. It translates to CAISGQGGGGYTF.

This clone was seen a single time. CDR3 nucleotides: TGTGCCAGCAGTTTATGGGTAGGGGGAAACACTGAAGCTTTCTTT. Amino acids: CASSLWVGGNTEAFF. The chain couples TRBV28 to TRBJ1-1; tentatively, D is TRBD1 (6 bases). This CDR3 is built from 15 residues. Germline V lookup: CDR1 MDHEN, CDR2 SYDVKM. Trimming left V 0 bases short and J 2 bases short, with 10 bases between.

The chain combines TRBV10-1 with TRBJ2-7; tentatively, D is TRBD1 (5 bases). Germline loops: CDR1 WNHNN, CDR2 SYGVQD (reference sequence). The CDR3 spans 14 residues. Between the trimmed V and J ends, which lost 3 bases and 3 bases, there was a span of 12 bases. This CDR3 reads CASSESTRGYEQYF. The CDR3 nucleotides are TGCGCCAGCAGTGAAAGTACAAGGGGCTACGAGCAGTACTTC.

The V gene is TRBV6-5, the J gene TRBJ1-2; D is uncertain. The CDR3 runs 13 residues. Germline CDR1 and CDR2: MNHEY and SVGAGI. The V end lost 2 bases, the J end lost 4 bases, and 8 bases lay between the germline ends. CDR3 amino acids: CASSYGAGYGYTF. CDR3 sequence (DNA): TGTGCCAGCAGTTACGGCGCGGGCTATGGCTACACCTTC.

The rearrangement joins TRBV2 to TRBJ1-2, with 10 bases aligning to TRBD1. V was clipped by 6 bases and J by 8 bases; unmatched bases: 12. This CDR3 region has 15 residues. Germline lookup yields CDR1 SNHLY and CDR2 FYNNEI. The CDR3 loop reads CASSTTGQGDGGYTF. In DNA, the CDR3 is TGTGCCAGCAGCACCACCGGACAGGGGGATGGGGGCTACACCTTC.

The rearrangement links TRBV10-3 to TRBJ2-5, with a tentative D call TRBD1 (6 bases). This CDR3 region has 13 residues. Trimming took 7 bases from V and 3 from J, leaving 12 bases between them. Looked up from germline, CDR1 is ENHRY and CDR2 is SYGVKD. This CDR3 reads CAINEGQKETQYF. The DNA for the CDR3 is TGTGCCATCAACGAAGGACAGAAAGAGACCCAGTACTTC.

The chain couples TRBV27 to TRBJ1-1; the D gene is possibly TRBD1 (5 bases). The CDR3 extends over 14 amino acids. CDR1 and CDR2 from the germline V gene are MNHEY and SMNVEV (reference sequence). V lost 7 bases and J lost 1, with 13 bases in between. CDR3 loop: CASTPRGKNTEAFF. The CDR3 DNA reads TGTGCCAGCACCCCGCGGGGGAAGAACACTGAAGCTTTCTTT.

The chain couples TRBV6-5 to TRBJ2-3; D not resolved. In germline, CDR1 is MNHEY, CDR2 SVGAGI. V was trimmed by 0 bases and J by 2 bases, leaving 6 bases between them. The CDR3 contains 14 residues. CDR3 sequence (DNA): TGTGCCAGCAGTTACTCTAGATTCACAGATACGCAGTATTTT. It codes for CASSYSRFTDTQYF.

This chain connects TRBV28 to TRBJ2-3; 8 nucleotides line up with TRBD1. The V gene's germline CDR1 is MDHEN and CDR2 SYDVKM. The V gene end was trimmed by 6 bases and the J gene end by 4 bases; junction bases not matched to a gene: 9. The CDR3 is made up of 15 amino acids. The CDR3, as DNA: TGTGCCAGCAGCTTCAGGGGGCGAATCGCAGATACGCAGTATTTT. It codes for CASSFRGRIADTQYF.

This chain joins TRBV15 and TRBJ1-5, with 8 positions matching TRBD1. Germline CDR1 and CDR2: LNHNV and YYDKDF (reference sequence). After removal of 3 bases from V and 7 bases from J, the junction contained 5 bases not matched to a gene. This CDR3 is built from 14 residues. CDR3 in amino acids: CATSRTGVWQPQHF. CDR3 in DNA: TGTGCCACCAGCAGGACAGGGGTCTGGCAGCCCCAGCATTTT.

The chain carries TRBV10-3 and TRBJ1-1; D may be TRBD1 (6 bases). V gave up 4 bases and J gave up 0 bases, with 12 bases separating them. The CDR3 runs to 15 residues. The germline CDR1 and CDR2 sequences are ENHRY and SYGVKD. CDR3 bases: TGTGCCATCAGTGGGAAGGGGGTTATGAACACTGAAGCTTTCTTT. This codes for CAISGKGVMNTEAFF.

This sequence joins TRBV12-5 and TRBJ2-1; TRBD1 is a possible D gene (5 bases). Germline V gene data show CDR1 as LGHNT and CDR2 as FRNRAP. Trimming removed 7 bases from V and 1 base from J, with 26 bases in between. The CDR3 contains 19 residues. The CDR3 spells CASAGPSGRALGSYNEQFF. CDR3 coding DNA: TGTGCTAGTGCTGGCCCCTCCGGCAGGGCGCTTGGGTCCTACAATGAGCAGTTCTTC.

V gene TRBV6-5 combines with J gene TRBJ1-1, with 8 bases fitting TRBD1. J lost 10 bases, V lost 6 bases, and 13 bases had no gene match. CDR3 length: 14 amino acids. Germline V gene lookup returns CDR1 MNHEY and CDR2 SVGAGI. The CDR3 DNA is TGTGCCAGCAGCTTCACCAGGGGGCTGGATGGAGCTTTCTTT. Translation: CASSFTRGLDGAFF.

This chain uses TRBV4-1 with TRBJ2-7; TRBD2 aligns across 7 bases. This CDR3 contains 16 residues. CDR1 is MGHRA and CDR2 is YSYEKL in the germline V gene. After removal of 4 bases from V and 5 bases from J, the junction contained 14 bases not matched to a gene. The CDR3 DNA sequence: TGCGCCAGCAGCCCCCATATCGGGGGGAGGTTCGACGAGCAGTACTTC. It encodes CASSPHIGGRFDEQYF.

This chain links TRBV11-2 with TRBJ1-4; tentative D call: TRBD1 (5 bases). The length of the CDR3 is 15 residues. Trimming pared 5 bases from V and 7 bases from J, leaving 17 bases between. Germline assignment: CDR1 SGHAT and CDR2 FQNNGV. The CDR3 loop reads CASSGRQGKGEKLFF. CDR3 DNA sequence: TGTGCCAGCAGCGGACGTCAGGGAAAGGGTGAAAAACTGTTTTTT. Filled out from reference TRBV11-2 and TRBJ1-4, the complete variable domain reads EAGVAQSPRYKIIEKRQSVAFWCNPISGHATLYWYQQILGQGPKLLIQFQNNGVVDDSQLPKDRFSAERLKGVDSTLKIQPAKLEDSAVYLCASSGRQGKGEKLFFGSGTQLSVL.

The V call is TRBV2, the J call TRBJ1-1; 8 bases fit TRBD1. Germline assignment: CDR1 SNHLY and CDR2 FYNNEI. The CDR3 is made up of 12 amino acids. The junction had 4 bases not matched to a gene; V was cut back by 6 bases and J by 7 bases. The CDR3: CASRETGVEAFF. CDR3 DNA: TGTGCCAGCAGGGAGACAGGGGTTGAAGCTTTCTTT.